This TCR beta chain was identified in a study of regulatory T cells in long-lasting Graves disease. Time point denoted: newly diagnosed GD, antithyroid drugs for less than 3 months. RNA extracted from PBMCs served as the sequencing template. This clonotype appeared many times. Deletions cut 4 bases from V and 4 bases from J, with 11 bases between. Germline V CDR1 and CDR2: SGHVS, FQNEAQ. The CDR3 has 14 residues. The TCR beta library used iRepertoire HTBI primers with Arm-PCR amplification of CDR3. TCRdb recomputed calls from the multiplex PCR reads with MiXCR, one row per CDR3 protein. The profile covers about 330,000 distinct CDR3 sequences, with around 15% appearing a single time and around 21% taken by the ten largest. The sample also formed part of further work on T cells in Graves' hyperthyroidism and ophthalmopathy.

This specimen consisted of peripheral blood mononuclear cells (PBMCs), obtained at new diagnosis, from a patient treated with antithyroid drugs. The receptor was derived from a woman under 30 with Graves disease. This chain connects TRBV7-8 to TRBJ1-5; maybe TRBD1 (6 bases). In nucleotides, the CDR3 is TGTGCCAGCAGCTACGGACAGCCGAATCAGCCCCAGCATTTT. The encoded protein is CASSYGQPNQPQHF.